This passage covers 21 T cell receptor beta chains from one sample sequenced in a study of shared clonotypes between healthy human individuals. Sequencing used immunoSEQ multiplex PCR; TCRdb keeps in-frame clones, though not all of them. The table lists about 2.4 million clones, 80% to 95% of them singletons. Material for sequencing was naive CD4+ T cells from PBMCs. The subset denotes: CD45RA+ positively selected. Receptors were obtained from a man aged 18 to 29 in good health. Some clones in this sample may be carry-over from other donors' samples.

The V gene is TRBV21-1, the J gene TRBJ2-3; the DNA was not compared with TRBD2, the D call given in the table. TRBV21-1 is classified as a pseudogene. The CDR3 is 15 amino acids. Here the CDR3 DNA reads TGTGCCAGCAGAGGGAGGCGCGAATCCACAGATACGCAGTATTTT. It specifies CASRGRRESTDTQYF.

V gene TRBV18 combines with J gene TRBJ1-1, with 8 bases that match TRBD1. Per germline, CDR1 KGHSH and CDR2 LQKENI. The V segment lost 3 bases and the J segment 3 bases; nucleotides outside the gene matches: 12. This CDR3 contains 17 residues. In DNA form, the CDR3 reads TGTGCCAGCTCACCTCCGGGGACAGGAGGTACGGACACTGAAGCTTTCTTT. Protein: CASSPPGTGGTDTEAFF.

V gene TRBV7-8 combines with J gene TRBJ2-1; D is unresolved. V lost 5 bases and J 9 bases, leaving 11 bases between the germline ends. CDR1 SGHVS and CDR2 FQNEAQ come from the germline V gene. The CDR3 consists of 12 residues. CDR3 sequence: CASSPHRGEQFF. DNA of the CDR3: TGTGCCAGCAGCCCCCACAGAGGTGAGCAGTTCTTC. Together with reference TRBV7-8 and TRBJ2-1, the CDR3 gives the full variable domain: GAGVSQSPRYKVAKRGQDVALRCDPISGHVSLFWYQQALGQGPEFLTYFQNEAQLDKSGLPSDRFFAERPEGSVSTLKIQRTQQEDSAVYLCASSPHRGEQFFGPGTRLTVL.

This sequence joins TRBV7-9 and TRBJ2-3; D perhaps matches TRBD1 (5 bases). This CDR3 contains 14 residues. The germline V gene encodes CDR1 SEHNR and CDR2 FQNEAQ (reference sequence). Trimming removed 3 bases from V and 4 bases from J, with 11 bases in between. The DNA for the CDR3 is TGTGCCAGCAGCTTGGGGCTCTTGGCAGATACGCAGTATTTT. This codes for CASSLGLLADTQYF.

This sequence joins TRBV11-2 and TRBJ1-5; 10 nucleotides agree with TRBD1. V was clipped by 5 bases and J by 2 bases; unmatched bases: 3. The germline V gene encodes CDR1 SGHAT and CDR2 FQNNGV. The CDR3 has 15 amino acids. Here the CDR3 reads CASSPDRGRNQPQHF. As DNA, the CDR3 is TGTGCCAGCAGCCCCGACAGGGGGCGCAATCAGCCCCAGCATTTT.

The gene calls are TRBV7-2 and TRBJ2-6, with D uncertain. The V end was cut by 5 bases, the J end by 0 bases, with 5 bases between. CDR3 length: 14 amino acids. Germline V gene sequence: CDR1 SGHTA, CDR2 FQGNSA. This chain's CDR3 is CASSAPSGANVLTF. As DNA, the CDR3 is TGTGCCAGCAGCGCACCCTCTGGGGCCAACGTCCTGACTTTC.

This sequence joins TRBV27 and TRBJ1-3; D is undetermined. In germline, CDR1 is MNHEY, CDR2 SMNVEV (reference sequence). V lost 5 bases and J 2 bases, leaving 7 bases between the germline ends. The CDR3 runs 13 residues. CDR3 sequence (DNA): TGTGCCAGCAGTCCTACTACTGGAAACACCATATATTTT. This codes for CASSPTTGNTIYF.

The V gene is TRBV28, the J gene TRBJ2-7; D remains ambiguous. V dropped 6 bases and J dropped 4 bases, with 10 bases sitting between them. Germline V lookup: CDR1 MDHEN, CDR2 SYDVKM. This CDR3 spans 12 amino acids. The CDR3 DNA reads TGTGCCAGCAGCGAAAAGGGTTACGAGCAGTACTTC. It is translated as CASSEKGYEQYF.

The chain is built from TRBV28 and TRBJ2-7; 10 bases match TRBD2. Germline CDR1 MDHEN, CDR2 SYDVKM. The CDR3 covers 15 residues. V was pared by 2 bases and J by 3 bases, with 4 bases of the junction left unmatched. The CDR3, as DNA: TGTGCCAGCAGTTTAAGGACTAGCGGATACTACGAGCAGTACTTC. It translates to CASSLRTSGYYEQYF.

This clone appeared once. The chain has TRBV15 and TRBJ2-1, with 8 bases matching TRBD2. The CDR3 is 14 residues long. Losses at the gene ends were 4 bases for V and 3 bases for J; bases not matched to a gene: 2. Germline-derived CDR1 and CDR2 are LNHNV and YYDKDF (reference sequence). CDR3 coding DNA: TGTGCCACCAGCACCAGCGGGAGCTACAATGAGCAGTTCTTC. It specifies CATSTSGSYNEQFF.

The chain has TRBV28 and TRBJ1-2; D not resolved. V was cut by 4 bases and J by 4 bases, with 13 bases left in between. The CDR3 contains 14 residues. Per germline, CDR1 MDHEN and CDR2 SYDVKM. CDR3 protein: CASSSATEIYGYTF. The CDR3 DNA is TGTGCCAGCAGTTCCGCTACGGAGATCTATGGCTACACCTTC.

The rearrangement joins TRBV5-4 to TRBJ1-2, with unresolved D. The V gene lost 4 bases and the J gene lost 5 bases, with 15 bases spanning the gap. The CDR3 has 14 amino acids. The germline V gene has CDR1 SGHNT and CDR2 YYREEE (reference sequence). CDR3 in DNA: TGTGCCAGCAGCGCTTACCGGGCCTTATATGGCTACACCTTC. Its protein product is CASSAYRALYGYTF.

The V and J genes are TRBV28 and TRBJ2-7, with D perhaps matching TRBD1 (6 bases). Trimming stripped 5 bases from V and 4 bases from J, with 12 bases between. CDR1 and CDR2 from the germline V gene are MDHEN and SYDVKM. The CDR3 extends over 13 amino acids. CDR3 coding DNA: TGTGCCAGCAGTATAGACAGGTTTTACGAGCAGTACTTC. It yields the protein CASSIDRFYEQYF.

The chain combines TRBV28 with TRBJ2-2, with 7 positions matching TRBD1. CDR3 length: 18 amino acids. The trim removed 2 bases at V and 0 bases at J, leaving 9 bases unmatched. The V gene's germline CDR1 is MDHEN and CDR2 SYDVKM. CDR3 in amino acids: CASSLGLGQPSNTGELFF. The CDR3 bases are TGTGCCAGCAGTTTAGGCCTGGGACAGCCATCGAACACCGGGGAGCTGTTTTTT.

This clone appeared a few times. Other DNA sequences in this specimen translate into the identical CDR3. This chain joins TRBV19 and TRBJ1-1; D may be TRBD1 (6 bases). Germline-derived CDR1 and CDR2 are LNHDA and SQIVND (reference sequence). The CDR3 is made up of 13 amino acids. Trimming pared 4 bases from V and 2 bases from J, leaving 8 bases between. The CDR3 nucleotides are TGTGCCAGTAGTAGACAGGCCAACACTGAAGCTTTCTTT. It codes for CASSRQANTEAFF. Full variable domain (outside the CDR3, taken from reference TRBV19 and TRBJ1-1): DGGITQSPKYLFRKEGQNVTLSCEQNLNHDAMYWYRQDPGQGLRLIYYSQIVNDFQKGDIAEGYSVSREKKESFPLTVTSAQKNPTAFYLCASSRQANTEAFFGQGTRLTVV.

This clone was counted a single time. The chain employs TRBV25-1 and TRBJ2-2; D remains ambiguous. V was cut by 3 bases and J by 7 bases, with 12 bases left in between. CDR1 and CDR2 from the germline V gene are MGHDK and SYGVNS. The CDR3 runs 14 residues. In DNA, the CDR3 is TGTGCCAGCAGTGAGGTCCGGGTTGACGGGGAGCTGTTTTTT. As protein: CASSEVRVDGELFF.

This chain links TRBV12-2 with TRBJ2-3; the DNA was not compared with TRBD2, the D call given in the table. TRBV12-2 is an annotated pseudogene. There are 18 residues in the CDR3. The CDR3 coding sequence is TGTGCAAGTCGGCTAGCGGGAGGGCCATCCGATTGCACAGATACGCAGTATTTT. Amino acids: CASRLAGGPSDCTDTQYF.

The genes are TRBV5-1 and TRBJ1-5; maybe TRBD1 (6 bases). The germline CDR1 and CDR2 sequences are SGHRS and YFSETQ. V dropped 3 bases and J dropped 0 bases, with 10 bases sitting between them. CDR3 length: 15 amino acids. CDR3 sequence: CASSWAGDSNQPQHF. The CDR3 bases are TGCGCCAGCAGCTGGGCAGGGGATAGCAATCAGCCCCAGCATTTT.

This chain connects TRBV19 to TRBJ1-1; no clear D. This CDR3 region has 15 residues. Germline-derived CDR1 and CDR2 are LNHDA and SQIVND (reference sequence). V lost 0 bases and J lost 4, with 12 bases in between. CDR3: CASSIEGSGATEAFF. The CDR3 coding sequence is TGTGCCAGTAGTATAGAGGGGTCGGGTGCCACTGAAGCTTTCTTT.

On this clone: The same CDR3 also results from other DNA sequences found in this sample. This chain links TRBV18 with TRBJ1-2, with D tentatively TRBD1 (6 bases). The V and J ends lost 2 bases and 2 bases respectively, with 6 bases between them. The CDR3 contains 13 residues. Germline V gene lookup returns CDR1 KGHSH and CDR2 LQKENI. The CDR3 DNA follows: TGTGCCAGCTCACCAGGGGGCAACTATGGCTACACCTTC. Its translation: CASSPGGNYGYTF.

The V call is TRBV20-1, the J call TRBJ1-2; possible D gene TRBD1, 6 bases. The CDR3 consists of 10 residues. Germline CDR1 DFQATT, CDR2 SNEGSKA (reference sequence). Trimming cost V 6 bases and J 7 bases, with 9 bases left between them. The CDR3 nucleotides read TGCAGTGCCGCAGGGGTTGGCTACACCTTC. Protein: CSAAGVGYTF.